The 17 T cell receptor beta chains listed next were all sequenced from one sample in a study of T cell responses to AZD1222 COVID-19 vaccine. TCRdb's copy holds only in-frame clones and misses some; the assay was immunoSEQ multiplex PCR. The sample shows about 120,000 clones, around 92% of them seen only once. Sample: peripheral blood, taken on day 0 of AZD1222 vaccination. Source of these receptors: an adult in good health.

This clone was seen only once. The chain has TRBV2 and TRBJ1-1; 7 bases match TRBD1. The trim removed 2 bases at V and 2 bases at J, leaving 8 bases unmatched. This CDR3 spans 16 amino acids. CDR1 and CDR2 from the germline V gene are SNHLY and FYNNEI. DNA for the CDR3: TGTGCCAGCAGTGAACCCAGGGGGGAACTTAACACTGAAGCTTTCTTT. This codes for CASSEPRGELNTEAFF.

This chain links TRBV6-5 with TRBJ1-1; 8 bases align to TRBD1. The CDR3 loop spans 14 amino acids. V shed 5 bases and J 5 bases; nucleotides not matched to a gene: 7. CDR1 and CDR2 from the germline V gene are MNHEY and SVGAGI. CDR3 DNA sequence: TGTGCCAGCAGTCCCTGGACAGGGCGGACTGAAGCTTTCTTT. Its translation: CASSPWTGRTEAFF.

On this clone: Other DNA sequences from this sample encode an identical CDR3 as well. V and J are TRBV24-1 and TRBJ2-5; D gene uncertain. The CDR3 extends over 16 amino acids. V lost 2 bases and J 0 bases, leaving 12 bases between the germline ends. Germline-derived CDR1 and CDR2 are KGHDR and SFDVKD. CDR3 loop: CATSDSGQPYQETQYF. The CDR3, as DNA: TGTGCCACCAGTGATTCGGGCCAACCGTACCAAGAGACCCAGTACTTC.

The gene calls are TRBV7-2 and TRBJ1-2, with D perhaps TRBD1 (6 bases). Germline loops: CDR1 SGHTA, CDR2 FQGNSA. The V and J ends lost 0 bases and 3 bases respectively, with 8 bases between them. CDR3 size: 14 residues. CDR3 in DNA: TGTGCCAGCAGCTTAGCAGCAGGGGACTATGGCTACACCTTC. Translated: CASSLAAGDYGYTF. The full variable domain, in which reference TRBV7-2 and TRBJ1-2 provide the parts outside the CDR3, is GAGVSQSPSNKVTEKGKDVELRCDPISGHTALYWYRQSLGQGLEFLIYFQGNSAPDKSGLPSDRFSAERTGGSVSTLTIQRTQQEDSAVYLCASSLAAGDYGYTFGSGTRLTVV.

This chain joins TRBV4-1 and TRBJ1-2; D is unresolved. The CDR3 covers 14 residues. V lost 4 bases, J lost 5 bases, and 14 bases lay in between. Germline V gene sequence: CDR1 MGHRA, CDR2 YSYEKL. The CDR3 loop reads CASSPSATVYGYTF. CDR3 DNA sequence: TGCGCCAGCAGCCCTTCGGCCACGGTTTATGGCTACACCTTC.

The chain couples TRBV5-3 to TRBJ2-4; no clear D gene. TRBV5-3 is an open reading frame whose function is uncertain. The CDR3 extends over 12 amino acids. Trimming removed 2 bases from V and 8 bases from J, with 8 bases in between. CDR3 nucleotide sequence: TGTGCCAGAAGCTTTTGGCCCTACATTCAGTACTTC. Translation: CARSFWPYIQYF.

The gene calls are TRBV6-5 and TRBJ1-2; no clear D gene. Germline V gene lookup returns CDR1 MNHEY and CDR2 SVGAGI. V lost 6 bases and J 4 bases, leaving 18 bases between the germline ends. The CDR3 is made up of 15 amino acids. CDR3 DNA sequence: TGTGCCAGCAGCCTCGGGCCCGACCGCGGCTATGGCTACACCTTC. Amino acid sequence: CASSLGPDRGYGYTF.

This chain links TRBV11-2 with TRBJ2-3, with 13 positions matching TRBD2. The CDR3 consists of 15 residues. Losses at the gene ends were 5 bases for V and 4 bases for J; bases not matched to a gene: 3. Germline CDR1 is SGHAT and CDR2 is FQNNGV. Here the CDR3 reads CASSRTSGGADTQYF. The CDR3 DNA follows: TGTGCCAGCAGCCGGACTAGCGGGGGAGCAGATACGCAGTATTTT. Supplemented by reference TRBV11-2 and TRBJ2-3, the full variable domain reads EAGVAQSPRYKIIEKRQSVAFWCNPISGHATLYWYQQILGQGPKLLIQFQNNGVVDDSQLPKDRFSAERLKGVDSTLKIQPAKLEDSAVYLCASSRTSGGADTQYFGPGTRLTVL.

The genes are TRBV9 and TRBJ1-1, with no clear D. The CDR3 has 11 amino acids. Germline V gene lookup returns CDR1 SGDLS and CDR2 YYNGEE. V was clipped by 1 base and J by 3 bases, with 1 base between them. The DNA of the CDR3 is TGTGCCAGCAGCGTACACACTGAAGCTTTCTTT. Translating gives CASSVHTEAFF.

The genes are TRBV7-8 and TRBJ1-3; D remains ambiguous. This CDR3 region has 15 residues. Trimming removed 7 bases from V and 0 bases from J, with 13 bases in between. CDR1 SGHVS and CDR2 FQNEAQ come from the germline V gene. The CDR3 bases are TGTGCCAGCATGGAGGGCAGGAGCTCTGGAAACACCATATATTTT. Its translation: CASMEGRSSGNTIYF.

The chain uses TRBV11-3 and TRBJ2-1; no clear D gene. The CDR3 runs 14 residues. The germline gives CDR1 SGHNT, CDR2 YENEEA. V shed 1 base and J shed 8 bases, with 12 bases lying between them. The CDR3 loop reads CASSLVGPPDEQFF. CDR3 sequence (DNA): TGTGCCAGCAGCTTAGTGGGCCCACCGGATGAGCAGTTCTTC.

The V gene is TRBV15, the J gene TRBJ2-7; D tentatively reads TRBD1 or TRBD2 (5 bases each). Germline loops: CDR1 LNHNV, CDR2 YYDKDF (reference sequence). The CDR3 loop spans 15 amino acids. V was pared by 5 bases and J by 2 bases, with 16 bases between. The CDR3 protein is CATSSPGTDPYEQYF. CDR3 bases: TGTGCCACCAGCTCCCCGGGGACGGACCCCTACGAGCAGTACTTC.

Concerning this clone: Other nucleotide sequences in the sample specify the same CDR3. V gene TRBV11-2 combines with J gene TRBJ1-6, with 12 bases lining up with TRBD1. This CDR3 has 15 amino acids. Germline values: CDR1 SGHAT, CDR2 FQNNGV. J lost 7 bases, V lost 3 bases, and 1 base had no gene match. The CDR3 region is CASSLGQGANSPLHF. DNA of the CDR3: TGTGCCAGCAGCTTGGGACAGGGGGCCAATTCACCCCTCCACTTT.

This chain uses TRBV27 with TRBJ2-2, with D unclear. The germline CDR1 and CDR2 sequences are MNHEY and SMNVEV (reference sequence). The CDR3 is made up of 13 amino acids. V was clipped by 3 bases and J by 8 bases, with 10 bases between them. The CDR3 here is CASSLGHGGELFF. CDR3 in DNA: TGTGCCAGCAGTTTGGGTCACGGAGGGGAGCTGTTTTTT.

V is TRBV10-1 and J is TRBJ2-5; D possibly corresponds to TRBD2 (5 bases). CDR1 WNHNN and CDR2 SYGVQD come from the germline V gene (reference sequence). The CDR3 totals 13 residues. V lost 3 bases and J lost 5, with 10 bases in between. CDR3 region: CASSDGVAETQYF. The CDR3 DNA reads TGCGCCAGCAGTGACGGGGTGGCGGAGACCCAGTACTTC.

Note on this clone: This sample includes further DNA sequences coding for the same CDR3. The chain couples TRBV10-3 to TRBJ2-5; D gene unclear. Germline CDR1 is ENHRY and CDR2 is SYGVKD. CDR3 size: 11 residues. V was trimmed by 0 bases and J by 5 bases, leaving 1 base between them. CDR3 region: CAISESETQYF. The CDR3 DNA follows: TGTGCCATCAGTGAGTCGGAGACCCAGTACTTC.

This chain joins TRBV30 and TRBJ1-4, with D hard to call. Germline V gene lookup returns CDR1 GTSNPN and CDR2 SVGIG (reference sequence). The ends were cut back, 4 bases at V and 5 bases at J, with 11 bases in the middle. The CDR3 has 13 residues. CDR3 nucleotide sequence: TGTGCCTGGACGGGCGGACGGAATGAAAAACTGTTTTTT. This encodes CAWTGGRNEKLFF.